This passage covers 20 T cell receptor beta chains from one sample sequenced in a study of T cells in Graves' hyperthyroidism and ophthalmopathy. TCR beta CDR3 region amplification was performed from RNA transcripts. During a first-round RT-PCR of the TCR CDR3, the HTBI primer set was used. TCRdb fed the multiplex PCR reads into MiXCR, producing one record per CDR3 protein. The profile shows approximately 740,000 distinct CDR3 sequences, around 15% of them singletons. Sequenced material: blood. The source of these receptors is a woman younger than 30 with Graves' hyperthyroidism.

At least ten counts were recorded for this clonotype. This sequence joins TRBV11-3 and TRBJ2-1, with 13 nucleotides matching TRBD2. The V and J ends lost 5 bases and 4 bases, in that order; junction bases with no gene match: 8. Germline CDR1 SGHNT, CDR2 YENEEA. This CDR3 has 17 residues. This CDR3 is CASSDPGTSGKYNEQFF. CDR3 DNA: TGTGCCAGCAGCGATCCCGGGACTAGCGGGAAATACAATGAGCAGTTCTTC.

On this clonotype itself: Given a much more abundant clone one base away, this may be a read error. The rearrangement links TRBV2 to TRBJ2-2; TRBD2 matches 14 bases. CDR3 size: 15 residues. Germline values: CDR1 SNHLY, CDR2 FYNNEI. V dropped 10 bases and J dropped 4; count of bases not matched to a gene: 5. This CDR3 is CATGLAGAGTGELFF. The DNA of the CDR3 is TGTGCCACGGGACTAGCGGGAGCAGGCACCGGGGAGCTGTTTTTT.

This clonotype was detected many times. The chain is built from TRBV7-2 and TRBJ2-7, with TRBD2 identical over 8 bases. Germline-derived CDR1 and CDR2 are SGHTA and FQGNSA. V lost 4 bases, J lost 10 bases, and 12 bases stayed unmatched. The CDR3 is made up of 14 amino acids. The CDR3: CASSSGGALREQYF. CDR3 DNA sequence: TGTGCCAGCAGCTCCGGGGGGGCCCTACGAGAACAGTACTTC.

The sample holds many counts of this clonotype. This chain connects TRBV4-1 to TRBJ2-7; D is unresolved. V lost 3 bases and J 0 bases, leaving 6 bases between the germline ends. The CDR3 is made up of 13 amino acids. Germline V gene sequence: CDR1 MGHRA, CDR2 YSYEKL. CDR3 loop: CASSQYISYEQYF. The CDR3 nucleotides read TGCGCCAGCAGCCAGTATATCTCCTACGAGCAGTACTTC.

The J gene is TRBJ2-2, the V gene TRBV11-3, with 11 bases identical to TRBD2. Per the germline V gene, CDR1 is SGHNT and CDR2 is YENEEA. Germline trimming cut 4 bases from V and 3 bases from J; bases unmatched to any gene: 4. The CDR3 has 16 amino acids. CDR3 sequence reads: CASSSLAGGYTGELFF. In DNA form, the CDR3 reads TGTGCCAGCAGCTCCTTAGCGGGAGGGTACACCGGGGAGCTGTTTTTT.

V gene TRBV28 combines with J gene TRBJ2-5, with a possible D match to TRBD1 (6 bases). The germline V gene encodes CDR1 MDHEN and CDR2 SYDVKM. The V end was cut by 8 bases, the J end by 1 base, with 14 bases between. The CDR3 runs to 14 residues. CDR3 region: CASGSRGSQETQYF. The CDR3 DNA reads as TGTGCCAGCGGGAGTAGGGGGAGCCAAGAGACCCAGTACTTC.

The V and J genes are TRBV25-1 and TRBJ2-6; D is undetermined. The CDR3 extends over 18 amino acids. The V gene lost 0 bases and the J gene lost 0 bases, with 12 bases spanning the gap. Germline values: CDR1 MGHDK, CDR2 SYGVNS. In DNA form, the CDR3 reads TGTGCCAGCAGTGAATATATGGGCGGTAGCTCTGGGGCCAACGTCCTGACTTTC. It is translated as CASSEYMGGSSGANVLTF.

This clonotype was seen at least ten times. The rearrangement uses TRBV6-5 and TRBJ1-1; 7 positions match TRBD1. CDR1 is MNHEY and CDR2 is SVGAGI in the germline V gene. V was pared by 0 bases and J by 1 base, with 5 bases of the junction left unmatched. This CDR3 has 16 amino acids. Here the CDR3 DNA reads TGTGCCAGCAGTTACTCGTGGAGGGGGCGGAACACTGAAGCTTTCTTT. Encoded protein: CASSYSWRGRNTEAFF.

The chain combines TRBV7-9 with TRBJ1-2; 8 positions agree with TRBD1. From germline, CDR1 is SEHNR and CDR2 FQNEAQ (reference sequence). The CDR3 spans 14 residues. V shed 5 bases and J 3 bases; nucleotides not matched to a gene: 5. The CDR3, as DNA: TGTGCCAGCAGCGGACAGGGCGCCGACTATGGCTACACCTTC. It specifies CASSGQGADYGYTF.

The chain employs TRBV6-1 and TRBJ1-2, with TRBD1 identical over 7 bases. The CDR3 spans 11 residues. Germline lookup yields CDR1 MNHNS and CDR2 SASEGT. Trimming removed 8 bases from V and 4 bases from J; junction bases left unmatched: 1. The CDR3 protein is CASGDSYGYTF. The DNA of the CDR3 is TGTGCCAGCGGGGACAGCTATGGCTACACCTTC.

In DNA form, the CDR3 reads TGTGCCAGCAGCCCCAGGGTCGGGGAGGGTACGCAGTATTTT. Its translation: CASSPRVGEGTQYF. The rearrangement joins TRBV27 to TRBJ2-3; TRBD2 matches at 7 bases. Per the germline V gene, CDR1 is MNHEY and CDR2 is SMNVEV (reference sequence). The J segment lost 8 bases and the V segment lost 6 bases, leaving 11 bases of the junction unmatched. The CDR3 is made up of 14 amino acids.

This clonotype was seen a few times. This chain uses TRBV12-3 or TRBV12-4 with TRBJ2-1, with no clear D. CDR3 length: 12 amino acids. V lost 7 bases, J lost 5 bases, and 9 bases lay in between. The CDR3 reads CASKASDNEQFF. In DNA form, the CDR3 reads TGTGCCAGCAAGGCGTCTGACAATGAGCAGTTCTTC.

This clonotype appeared a few times. The rearrangement joins TRBV2 to TRBJ2-1; D is undetermined. Germline CDR1 is SNHLY and CDR2 is FYNNEI. The CDR3 runs to 8 residues. V dropped 7 bases and J dropped 11 bases, with 3 bases sitting between them. CDR3 protein: CASKKQFF. The CDR3 DNA reads TGTGCCAGCAAAAAGCAGTTCTTC.

The chain has TRBV2 and TRBJ2-1; TRBD1 matches 7 bases. This CDR3 region has 15 residues. Per germline, CDR1 SNHLY and CDR2 FYNNEI. V lost 7 bases and J lost 0; bases outside the gene matches: 6. CDR3 sequence (DNA): TGTGCCAGCAACCTACAGGGGATCTCCTACAATGAGCAGTTCTTC. Encoded protein: CASNLQGISYNEQFF.

This clonotype was picked up a small number of times. The chain combines TRBV20-1 with TRBJ2-3; D is perhaps TRBD1 or TRBD2 (5 bases each). The V end lost 7 bases, the J end lost 6 bases, and 20 bases lay between the germline ends. The CDR3 spans 14 residues. The germline gives CDR1 DFQATT, CDR2 SNEGSKA (reference sequence). The CDR3 bases are TGCAGTGTCGGGGCAGAGACTACCACGGATACGCAGTATTTT. It translates to CSVGAETTTDTQYF.

V usage is TRBV19 and J usage is TRBJ1-1; D not certain. With 5 bases removed from V and 5 bases from J, the gap between germline ends came to 12 bases. The germline V gene encodes CDR1 LNHDA and CDR2 SQIVND (reference sequence). This CDR3 region has 13 residues. Here the CDR3 reads CASSSTGLTEAFF. As DNA, the CDR3 is TGTGCCAGTAGTTCAACCGGACTAACTGAAGCTTTCTTT.

This clonotype was recorded many times. The chain is built from TRBV5-1 and TRBJ2-1; the match to TRBD2 covers 9 bases. CDR3 size: 15 residues. Germline lookup yields CDR1 SGHRS and CDR2 YFSETQ. The J segment lost 8 bases and the V segment lost 0 bases, leaving 6 bases of the junction unmatched. CDR3 sequence (DNA): TGCGCCAGCAGCTTGGGCCGCGGGAGGGGCGATGAGCAGTTCTTC. Translating gives CASSLGRGRGDEQFF.

The chain links TRBV5-5 to TRBJ2-1; maybe TRBD2 (5 bases). The CDR3 is made up of 15 amino acids. The V and J ends lost 7 bases and 3 bases respectively, with 17 bases between them. Germline V gene lookup returns CDR1 SGHKS and CDR2 YYEKEE (reference sequence). In nucleotides, the CDR3 is TGTGCCAGCTCCCCGGTGCTAGAGGGCTACAATGAGCAGTTCTTC. This encodes CASSPVLEGYNEQFF. Filled out from reference TRBV5-5 and TRBJ2-1, the complete variable domain reads DAGVTQSPTHLIKTRGQQVTLRCSPISGHKSVSWYQQVLGQGPQFIFQYYEKEERGRGNFPDRFSARQFPNYSSELNVNALLLGDSALYLCASSPVLEGYNEQFFGPGTRLTVL.

This clonotype was observed many times. The chain links TRBV6-6 to TRBJ2-5; 8 bases line up with TRBD1. CDR3 length: 17 residues. With 0 bases clipped from V and 2 bases from J, the junction kept 8 bases outside the gene matches. Germline CDR1 is MNHNY and CDR2 is SVGAGI (reference sequence). CDR3: CASSYSIDRGLQETQYF. CDR3 DNA sequence: TGTGCCAGCAGTTACTCGATCGACAGGGGCCTACAAGAGACCCAGTACTTC.

This clonotype was detected ten times or more. J is TRBJ2-5 and V is TRBV12-3 or TRBV12-4; maybe TRBD2 (6 bases). The CDR3 totals 14 residues. V shed 7 bases and J shed 4 bases, with 16 bases lying between them. CDR3 sequence: CASNVPGRGETQYF. CDR3 bases: TGTGCCAGCAACGTCCCCGGGAGAGGAGAGACCCAGTACTTC.